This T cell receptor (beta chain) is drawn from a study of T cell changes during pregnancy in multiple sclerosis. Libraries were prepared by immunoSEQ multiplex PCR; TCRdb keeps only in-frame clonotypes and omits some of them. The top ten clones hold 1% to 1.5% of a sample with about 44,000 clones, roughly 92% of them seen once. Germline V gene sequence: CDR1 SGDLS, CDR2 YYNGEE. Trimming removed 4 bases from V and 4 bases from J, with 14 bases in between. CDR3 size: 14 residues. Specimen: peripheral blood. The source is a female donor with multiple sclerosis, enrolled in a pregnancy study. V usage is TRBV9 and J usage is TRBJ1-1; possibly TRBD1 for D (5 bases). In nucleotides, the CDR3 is TGTGCCAGCAGCCCTTGGGGGGGGATCACTGAAGCTTTCTTT. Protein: CASSPWGGITEAFF. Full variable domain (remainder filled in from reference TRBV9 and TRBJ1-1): DSGVTQTPKHLITATGQRVTLRCSPRSGDLSVYWYQQSLDQGLQFLIQYYNGEERAKGNILERFSAQQFPDLHSELNLSSLELGDSALYFCASSPWGGITEAFFGQGTRLTVV.